This T cell receptor beta chain was identified in a study of blood T cells in healthy people across ages. Losses at the gene ends were 6 bases for V and 0 bases for J; bases not matched to a gene: 4. The CDR3 covers 13 residues. The germline V gene has CDR1 SQVTM and CDR2 ANQGSEA. The use of a sample-barcoded 5' primer and a J-beta primer mix characterized a second PCR of about 6 to 12 cycles. Each CDR3 protein is one row after TCRdb ran MiXCR on the 5' RACE reads. The sample includes about 1.5 million distinct CDR3 sequences, around two fifths of them seen just once. The rearrangement uses TRBV29-1 and TRBJ1-1; TRBD1 aligns across 7 bases. The material sequenced was blood. The sequence was collected from a woman under 30 in good health. The CDR3 DNA is TGCAGCGTAGACAGGGAACTGAACACTGAAGCTTTCTTT. Protein: CSVDRELNTEAFF.